One sample yielded the 31 T cell receptor beta chains listed below, sequenced in a study of response to subunit inactivated influenza vaccine. MiXCR, applied by TCRdb to the RT-PCR reads, yields one record per CDR3 protein. The data contain about 480,000 distinct CDR3 sequences, about an eighth of them singletons. Sequenced material: PBMCs from blood, taken 40 to 50 days after vaccination. The source of these receptors is a man aged 50 or older who received an inactivated influenza vaccine.

The genes are TRBV18 and TRBJ2-3; 11 bases map to TRBD2. V shed 10 bases, J shed 3 bases, and the junction held 9 bases outside the gene matches. In germline, CDR1 is KGHSH, CDR2 LQKENI. This CDR3 comprises 15 residues. In DNA, the CDR3 is TGTGCCACCAACGGACTAGCGGGTACGACAGATACGCAGTATTTT. It yields the protein CATNGLAGTTDTQYF.

This clonotype was counted between two and nine times. J is TRBJ1-2 and V is TRBV6-6; D is uncertain. V was cut by 5 bases and J by 5 bases, with 12 bases left in between. This CDR3 comprises 13 residues. Germline V gene lookup returns CDR1 MNHNY and CDR2 SVGAGI (reference sequence). CDR3 in DNA: TGTGCCAGCAGTCCCGCGACACCATATGGCTACACCTTC. Translation: CASSPATPYGYTF.

The chain links TRBV7-2 to TRBJ2-5, with D unclear. CDR1 is SGHTA and CDR2 is FQGNSA in the germline V gene. Trimming pared 2 bases from V and 5 bases from J, leaving 18 bases between. The length of the CDR3 is 16 residues. CDR3 amino acids: CASSLRSGTMGETQYF. CDR3 sequence (DNA): TGTGCCAGCAGCTTAAGGTCTGGTACCATGGGGGAGACCCAGTACTTC. The full variable domain, in which reference TRBV7-2 and TRBJ2-5 provide the parts outside the CDR3, is GAGVSQSPSNKVTEKGKDVELRCDPISGHTALYWYRQSLGQGLEFLIYFQGNSAPDKSGLPSDRFSAERTGGSVSTLTIQRTQQEDSAVYLCASSLRSGTMGETQYFGPGTRLLVL.

This clonotype was found a few times. The rearrangement links TRBV5-1 to TRBJ2-3; D may be TRBD2 (6 bases). The germline V and J ends were trimmed by 1 base and 0 bases, with 12 bases remaining between them. Germline assignment: CDR1 SGHRS and CDR2 YFSETQ. This CDR3 has 16 residues. This CDR3 reads CASSLSTAGSTDTQYF. The CDR3 bases are TGCGCCAGCAGCTTGAGTACCGCGGGGAGCACAGATACGCAGTATTTT.

This clonotype was counted many times. The gene calls are TRBV5-1 and TRBJ2-7; TRBD1 might be the D (6 bases). Trimming shortened V by 4 bases and J by 2 bases, and 16 bases separated the two germline ends. The CDR3 runs 15 residues. Germline V gene data show CDR1 as SGHRS and CDR2 as YFSETQ. Here the CDR3 reads CASSPTDRIAYEQYF. The DNA for the CDR3 is TGCGCCAGCAGCCCAACCGACAGGATCGCCTACGAGCAGTACTTC.

This clonotype was observed many times. V usage is TRBV20-1 and J usage is TRBJ2-3, with 9 bases fitting TRBD2. Trimming took 6 bases from V and 4 from J; bases not matched to a gene: 5. CDR1 is DFQATT and CDR2 is SNEGSKA in the germline V gene (reference sequence). There are 13 residues in the CDR3. The DNA of the CDR3 is TGCAGTGCCTTTGGCGGGGGGGCAGATACGCAGTATTTT. Protein product: CSAFGGGADTQYF.

Details on this clonotype: One end of the junction fails to match germline, which may point to a read error. The rearrangement joins TRBV5-6 to TRBJ2-7; 9 nucleotides agree with TRBD1. The CDR3 has 18 amino acids. From germline, CDR1 is SGHDT and CDR2 YYEEEE. This CDR3 is CASGLLGQGDRSSYEQYF. CDR3 coding DNA: TGTGCCAGCGGCTTGCTGGGACAGGGCGATAGGAGCTCCTACGAGCAGTACTTC.

The chain joins TRBV11-1 to TRBJ2-1, with 11 bases identical to TRBD2. V gave up 2 bases and J gave up 6 bases; unmatched junction bases: 15. Germline-derived CDR1 and CDR2 are SGHAT and FQDESV (reference sequence). The CDR3 has 19 amino acids. The CDR3 DNA follows: TGTGCCAGCAGCTTACCTTCCTATTTTAGCGGGAGGGCCCCCAATGAGCAGTTCTTC. The encoded protein is CASSLPSYFSGRAPNEQFF.

The gene calls are TRBV10-3 and TRBJ2-5; D is uncertain. The CDR3 loop spans 12 amino acids. Trimming left V 6 bases short and J 1 base short, with 6 bases between. CDR1 is ENHRY and CDR2 is SYGVKD in the germline V gene. This chain's CDR3 is CAIRGSQETQYF. The CDR3 region has the DNA TGTGCCATCAGGGGTTCCCAAGAGACCCAGTACTTC.

The table lists this clonotype with a few counts. The gene calls are TRBV6-5 and TRBJ2-1; tentative D call: TRBD2 (6 bases). The ends were cut back, 2 bases at V and 8 bases at J, with 10 bases in the middle. CDR1 is MNHEY and CDR2 is SVGAGI in the germline V gene. The CDR3 covers 13 residues. The CDR3 region is CASSYGASDEQFF. The CDR3, as DNA: TGTGCCAGCAGTTACGGGGCTAGCGATGAGCAGTTCTTC.

The rearrangement joins TRBV12-3 or TRBV12-4 to TRBJ2-1; 9 bases agree with TRBD2. V gave up 10 bases and J gave up 8 bases; unmatched junction bases: 12. The length of the CDR3 is 14 residues. The CDR3 nucleotides read TGTGCCACTATGACCGGGACTAGCTCCTATGAGCAGTTCTTC. It encodes CATMTGTSSYEQFF.

This clonotype appeared a few times. The chain employs TRBV20-1 and TRBJ2-1, with TRBD2 as a possible D gene (6 bases). The CDR3 has 15 amino acids. Trimming shortened V by 0 bases and J by 4 bases, and 13 bases separated the two germline ends. The V gene's germline CDR1 is DFQATT and CDR2 SNEGSKA (reference sequence). CDR3 in DNA: TGCAGTGCTAGAGATGCCGGGAGAGTTTACAATGAGCAGTTCTTC. This sequence encodes CSARDAGRVYNEQFF.

This clonotype appeared many times. V and J are TRBV28 and TRBJ2-7; tentative D call: TRBD2 (6 bases). The CDR3 has 16 residues. The germline CDR1 and CDR2 sequences are MDHEN and SYDVKM. Trimming stripped 3 bases from V and 0 bases from J, with 15 bases between. DNA for the CDR3: TGTGCCAGCAGTTTTAGGCCGGGGGATTCCTCCTACGAGCAGTACTTC. It encodes CASSFRPGDSSYEQYF.

This clonotype was picked up a small number of times. V and J are TRBV6-1 and TRBJ2-7; unclear D gene. Germline V gene lookup returns CDR1 MNHNS and CDR2 SASEGT. V was shortened by 6 bases and J by 3 bases, with 12 bases between the two germline ends. CDR3 length: 13 amino acids. In DNA, the CDR3 is TGTGCCAGCAGCCACGGACCTCTCTACGAGCAGTACTTC. Protein: CASSHGPLYEQYF.

This chain's CDR3 is CASSPGLICYNEQFF. The CDR3 DNA reads TGTGCCAGCAGCCCCGGGCTCATCTGCTACAATGAGCAGTTCTTC. The chain links TRBV7-1 to TRBJ2-1; D not resolved. TRBV7-1 is labeled an ORF, and its function is uncertain. V lost 5 bases to trimming and J lost 3 bases, with 14 bases between them. The CDR3 loop spans 15 amino acids.

Only a few counts were recorded for this clonotype. This chain connects TRBV11-1 to TRBJ2-5; 8 bases match TRBD2. The CDR3 contains 18 residues. Germline-derived CDR1 and CDR2 are SGHAT and FQDESV (reference sequence). Trimming took 3 bases from V and 2 from J; bases not matched to a gene: 14. CDR3 sequence (DNA): TGTGCCAGCAGCTTCGGGGGTCTTAGCGGGGCATCACAAGAGACCCAGTACTTC. This encodes CASSFGGLSGASQETQYF.

The V and J genes are TRBV3-1 and TRBJ2-7, with TRBD2 identical over 8 bases. The germline V gene has CDR1 LGHDT and CDR2 YNNKEL (reference sequence). This CDR3 spans 18 amino acids. The trim removed 3 bases at V and 0 bases at J, leaving 13 bases unmatched. The CDR3, as DNA: TGTGCCAGCAGCCACCACGGGGGGGCGTCTTCAATCTCCTACGAGCAGTACTTC. Encoded protein: CASSHHGGASSISYEQYF.

The chain uses TRBV6-1 and TRBJ1-6; TRBD1 might be the D (6 bases). V lost 5 bases, J lost 12 bases, and 14 bases lay in between. There are 13 residues in the CDR3. Germline V lookup: CDR1 MNHNS, CDR2 SASEGT. The CDR3 spells CASSQGYQGPLHF. The CDR3, as DNA: TGTGCCAGCAGTCAGGGGTACCAAGGACCCCTCCACTTT.

This clonotype has a count of ten or more. The chain employs TRBV20-1 and TRBJ2-1; TRBD2 matches at 8 bases. J gave up 5 bases and V 0 bases, and 9 bases lay outside the gene matches. Germline V gene lookup returns CDR1 DFQATT and CDR2 SNEGSKA (reference sequence). This CDR3 is built from 16 residues. Here the CDR3 reads CSARDLSGNPNNEQFF. CDR3 nucleotides: TGCAGTGCTAGAGACCTTAGCGGGAACCCTAACAATGAGCAGTTCTTC.

This clonotype came up many times. V usage is TRBV5-6 and J usage is TRBJ2-5; 7 bases line up with TRBD2. The CDR3 covers 16 residues. The germline V gene has CDR1 SGHDT and CDR2 YYEEEE. The trim removed 1 base at V and 2 bases at J, leaving 8 bases unmatched. The CDR3 loop is CASSLPTTGLQETQYF. The CDR3 region has the DNA TGTGCCAGCAGCTTGCCTACGACGGGACTACAAGAGACCCAGTACTTC.

The chain links TRBV10-3 to TRBJ2-7; TRBD2 aligns across 11 bases. Trimming took 9 bases from V and 1 from J; bases not matched to a gene: 11. The CDR3 is 16 residues long. CDR1 ENHRY and CDR2 SYGVKD come from the germline V gene. CDR3 sequence: CAISTTSSGGSYEQYF. CDR3 bases: TGTGCCATTAGTACCACATCTAGCGGGGGGTCCTACGAGCAGTACTTC.

This chain links TRBV6-5 with TRBJ1-4; 9 bases agree with TRBD1. J gave up 13 bases and V 6 bases, and 6 bases lay outside the gene matches. Germline CDR1 and CDR2: MNHEY and SVGAGI. The CDR3 totals 12 residues. CDR3 amino acids: CASRSGTGRLFF. The DNA for the CDR3 is TGTGCCAGCAGGTCCGGGACAGGGAGACTGTTTTTT.

The chain is built from TRBV18 and TRBJ1-1; the D gene is possibly TRBD1 (6 bases). The CDR3 length is 11 residues. Germline CDR1 is KGHSH and CDR2 is LQKENI. Trimming left V 5 bases short and J 11 bases short, with 12 bases between. The CDR3 DNA follows: TGTGCCAGCTCAGGACAGAAAGAGGCTTTCTTT. This encodes CASSGQKEAFF.

This clonotype was detected many times. This chain connects TRBV6-5 to TRBJ2-7; tentative D call: TRBD2 (5 bases). Trimming removed 0 bases at V and 2 bases at J, with 14 bases between. From germline, CDR1 is MNHEY and CDR2 SVGAGI. The CDR3 is made up of 16 amino acids. CDR3 in amino acids: CASSYSMRVRAYEQYF. As DNA, the CDR3 is TGTGCCAGCAGTTACTCGATGCGGGTACGGGCCTACGAGCAGTACTTC.

V and J are TRBV5-1 and TRBJ1-1; D is uncertain. Germline CDR1 and CDR2: SGHRS and YFSETQ. This CDR3 has 14 amino acids. V was clipped by 0 bases and J by 1 base, with 7 bases between them. CDR3 nucleotides: TGCGCCAGCAGCTTGGGGTCCTCGAACACTGAAGCTTTCTTT. Its protein product is CASSLGSSNTEAFF.

This clonotype was detected many times. The chain recombines TRBV29-1 with TRBJ1-4; 8 bases line up with TRBD1. J gave up 4 bases and V 1 base, and 2 bases lay outside the gene matches. CDR1 SQVTM and CDR2 ANQGSEA come from the germline V gene. CDR3 length: 14 residues. In DNA form, the CDR3 reads TGCAGCGTTGAAGGGACAGGGAATAATGAAAAACTGTTTTTT. It is translated as CSVEGTGNNEKLFF.

In its sample, this clonotype was seen a few times. V usage is TRBV11-2 and J usage is TRBJ1-2; unclear D gene. The CDR3 contains 16 residues. The V end was cut by 5 bases, the J end by 4 bases, with 20 bases between. In germline, CDR1 is SGHAT, CDR2 FQNNGV. The CDR3: CASSRAEGPQTYGYTF. Here the CDR3 DNA reads TGTGCCAGCAGCCGGGCAGAGGGCCCGCAAACCTATGGCTACACCTTC.

V usage is TRBV18 and J usage is TRBJ2-7, with a weak D call TRBD2 (6 bases). Germline V gene sequence: CDR1 KGHSH, CDR2 LQKENI. The CDR3 spans 13 residues. The V and J ends lost 3 bases and 6 bases respectively, with 12 bases between them. The CDR3 protein is CASSPRGTTEQYF. The CDR3 nucleotides read TGTGCCAGCTCACCGCGCGGGACGACCGAGCAGTACTTC.

This clonotype was found many times. The rearrangement links TRBV7-8 to TRBJ2-7, with D maybe TRBD1 (6 bases). Trimming stripped 4 bases from V and 1 base from J, with 11 bases between. Germline lookup yields CDR1 SGHVS and CDR2 FQNEAQ. This CDR3 contains 14 residues. The CDR3 nucleotides are TGTGCCAGCAGCTCACGACAGGATTCCTACGAGCAGTACTTC. Translation gives CASSSRQDSYEQYF.

The V call is TRBV2, the J call TRBJ2-5, with D perhaps matching TRBD2 (5 bases). The CDR3 has 13 amino acids. The V end lost 2 bases, the J end lost 14 bases, and 18 bases lay between the germline ends. Germline CDR1 and CDR2: SNHLY and FYNNEI. The CDR3 nucleotides are TGTGCCAGCAGTGAATTCCGGGAAGAGACCCCCTACTTC. Translating gives CASSEFREETPYF.

The V call is TRBV12-3 or TRBV12-4, the J call TRBJ2-1, with D uncertain. CDR3 length equals 15 residues. Trimming cost V 6 bases and J 0 bases, with 12 bases left between them. CDR3 nucleotides: TGTGCCAGCAGCCCTAGTCTTTTCTCCTACAATGAGCAGTTCTTC. Encoded protein: CASSPSLFSYNEQFF.